This T cell receptor (beta chain) was identified in a study of T cell clones after liver transplantation. Overall study results and limits: The donor-reactive repertoire was only partly measurable in two subjects, lacking donor cells.

On this clone itself: Its antigen is unidentified.

CDR3 length: 13 amino acids. V gave up 3 bases and J gave up 1 base, with 5 bases separating them. Looked up from germline, CDR1 is MRHNA and CDR2 is SNTAGT. The repertoire was sequenced with immunoSEQ multiplex PCR; TCRdb's copy has only in-frame clones and lacks some. The table records tens of thousands of clones, roughly 71% of them present only once. The source of this sequence is a human patient who received a liver transplant. Some T cells may be graft donor cells. The genes are TRBV6-4 and TRBJ2-3; D is undetermined. The sample in question was CD4+ T cells from blood, obtained at the 22-month timepoint. CDR3: CASSEHGTDTQYF. Written as DNA, the CDR3 is TGTGCCAGCAGTGAGCACGGCACAGATACGCAGTATTTT.